The 21 T cell receptor beta chains listed next were all sequenced from one sample in a study of cytomegalovirus exposure and HLA in healthy donors. The PCR employed 60 Vbeta primers together with 13 Jbeta primers. The assay was immunoSEQ multiplex PCR, and TCRdb's table has in-frame clones only and misses some. The repertoire holds 80,000 to 90,000 clones, with 75% to 85% as singletons. The sequenced material came from PBMCs. The receptors originated from a woman aged 25 to 39 in good health and CMV-seronegative.

The J gene is TRBJ2-5, the V gene TRBV2, with TRBD1 as a possible D gene (5 bases). V lost 10 bases and J lost 1, with 13 bases in between. The germline CDR1 and CDR2 sequences are SNHLY and FYNNEI. The CDR3 spans 13 residues. CDR3 DNA: TGTGCCATCTCCCCCGACAGCCAAGAGACCCAGTACTTC. Translated: CAISPDSQETQYF.

Comments on this clone: The junction departs from germline at one end; a sequencing error may be responsible. The chain couples TRBV5-1 to TRBJ1-1, with D tentatively TRBD1 (5 bases). The CDR3 spans 13 residues. Germline loops: CDR1 SGHRS, CDR2 YFSETQ. The CDR3 DNA sequence: TGCGCCAGCAGCCCGGGACTGTACCCTGACGCTTTCTTT. It encodes CASSPGLYPDAFF.

This clone was observed once. The V and J genes are TRBV30 and TRBJ2-3; 10 nucleotides line up with TRBD2. The CDR3 contains 16 residues. Germline-derived CDR1 and CDR2 are GTSNPN and SVGIG (reference sequence). The ends lost 2 bases at V and 2 bases at J; junction bases unmatched: 7. The CDR3 bases are TGTGCCTGGAGTAAGATAGCGGGAGGTGTCACAGATACGCAGTATTTT. Translated: CAWSKIAGGVTDTQYF. Full variable domain (missing parts from reference TRBV30 and TRBJ2-3): SQTIHQWPATLVQPVGSPLSLECTVEGTSNPNLYWYRQAAGRGLQLLFYSVGIGQISSEVPQNLSASRPQDRQFILSSKKLLLSDSGFYLCAWSKIAGGVTDTQYFGPGTRLTVL.

The chain joins TRBV4-3 to TRBJ2-3; 12 bases align to TRBD2. V trimming: 4 bases; J trimming: 2 bases; junction bases outside the gene matches: 7. Germline V gene lookup returns CDR1 LGHNA and CDR2 YSLEER. This CDR3 comprises 17 residues. The chain's CDR3 is CASSPRTSGVFTDTQYF. The DNA for the CDR3 is TGCGCCAGCAGCCCAAGGACTAGCGGGGTTTTCACAGATACGCAGTATTTT.

The genes are TRBV6-1 and TRBJ1-4; TRBD1 matches at 10 bases. The CDR3 runs to 15 residues. Germline CDR1 is MNHNS and CDR2 is SASEGT. Trimming cost V 4 bases and J 8 bases; bases outside gene matches: 7. The CDR3 spells CASSAIWTGGEKLFF. The CDR3 DNA is TGTGCCAGCAGTGCCATTTGGACAGGGGGGGAAAAACTGTTTTTT.

The chain joins TRBV11-2 to TRBJ1-1, with a tentative D call TRBD1 (6 bases). CDR1 is SGHAT, CDR2 FQNNGV, per germline. Trimming took 5 bases from V and 7 from J, leaving 14 bases between them. The CDR3 is made up of 13 amino acids. This chain's CDR3 is CASSADRGGEAFF. The CDR3 coding sequence is TGTGCCAGCAGCGCGGACAGAGGCGGTGAAGCTTTCTTT. The variable domain in full, with the rest retrieved from reference TRBV11-2 and TRBJ1-1, is EAGVAQSPRYKIIEKRQSVAFWCNPISGHATLYWYQQILGQGPKLLIQFQNNGVVDDSQLPKDRFSAERLKGVDSTLKIQPAKLEDSAVYLCASSADRGGEAFFGQGTRLTVV.

CDR3 sequence: CASSKTTGISYEQYF. CDR3 sequence (DNA): TGTGCCAGCAGTAAAACCACAGGAATCTCCTACGAGCAGTACTTC. The chain couples TRBV7-9 to TRBJ2-7, with TRBD1 as a possible D gene (5 bases). Germline V gives CDR1 SEHNR, CDR2 FQNEAQ (reference sequence). The CDR3 is 15 residues long. The V and J ends lost 6 bases and 0 bases respectively, with 15 bases between them.

V usage is TRBV2 and J usage is TRBJ1-2, with D maybe TRBD1 (5 bases). V lost 8 bases and J lost 6, with 16 bases in between. Germline lookup yields CDR1 SNHLY and CDR2 FYNNEI. The CDR3 consists of 13 residues. The DNA of the CDR3 is TGTGCCAGCCAACCCCCCTCAGGGAATGGCTACACCTTC. Protein product: CASQPPSGNGYTF.

This chain uses TRBV28 with TRBJ2-7; the match to TRBD2 covers 10 bases. Germline V gives CDR1 MDHEN, CDR2 SYDVKM. The V segment lost 7 bases and the J segment 2 bases; nucleotides outside the gene matches: 8. The CDR3 has 15 amino acids. The CDR3 nucleotides read TGTGCCAGCACTCCTAGCGGGAGCGTTGCCTACGAGCAGTACTTC. Protein sequence: CASTPSGSVAYEQYF.

The chain combines TRBV7-6 with TRBJ1-1; the D is unclear. Germline V gene sequence: CDR1 SGHVS, CDR2 FNYEAQ. This CDR3 is 14 amino acids long. V lost 0 bases and J 1 base, leaving 6 bases between the germline ends. This CDR3 is CASSLAAGNTEAFF. CDR3 nucleotide sequence: TGTGCCAGCAGCTTAGCCGCGGGGAACACTGAAGCTTTCTTT.

The chain combines TRBV29-1 with TRBJ1-2; 7 bases fit TRBD1. CDR3 length: 11 residues. Germline-derived CDR1 and CDR2 are SQVTM and ANQGSEA. The V segment lost 7 bases and the J segment 6 bases; nucleotides outside the gene matches: 5. CDR3 in DNA: TGCAGCGGCAGGGACAGTCATGGCTACACCTTC. Its protein product is CSGRDSHGYTF.

V is TRBV28 and J is TRBJ2-5; 7 bases match TRBD2. The length of the CDR3 is 18 residues. V was pared by 2 bases and J by 0 bases, with 12 bases of the junction left unmatched. From germline, CDR1 is MDHEN and CDR2 SYDVKM. CDR3 sequence: CASSLSIAGGSNQETQYF. DNA for the CDR3: TGTGCCAGCAGTTTAAGTATAGCCGGGGGGTCAAACCAAGAGACCCAGTACTTC.

This chain links TRBV6-1 with TRBJ2-2; TRBD1 might be the D (5 bases). V dropped 4 bases and J dropped 5 bases, with 14 bases sitting between them. The CDR3 has 15 residues. Germline CDR1 MNHNS, CDR2 SASEGT. The CDR3 is CASSVQRTGTGELFF. CDR3 DNA sequence: TGTGCCAGCAGTGTCCAACGCACAGGAACCGGGGAGCTGTTTTTT.

V and J are TRBV29-1 and TRBJ2-7; 7 bases are a match to TRBD1. Trimming at V came to 5 bases and at J to 6 bases, leaving 7 bases not matched to a gene. The CDR3 sequence is 12 residues long. Germline V gene data show CDR1 as SQVTM and CDR2 as ANQGSEA. CDR3 amino acids: CSVYRGEGEQYF. The DNA of the CDR3 is TGCAGCGTTTACAGGGGTGAAGGCGAGCAGTACTTC.

The chain has TRBV28 and TRBJ2-4; D perhaps matches TRBD1 (6 bases). V lost 5 bases and J 1 base, leaving 15 bases between the germline ends. The CDR3 length is 16 residues. CDR1 and CDR2 (germline): MDHEN, SYDVKM. CDR3 sequence: CASSPPGTGAKNIQYF. The CDR3 DNA is TGTGCCAGCAGTCCCCCCGGAACAGGGGCCAAAAACATTCAGTACTTC.

V and J are TRBV18 and TRBJ2-7, with 8 bases that match TRBD1. Germline CDR1 reads KGHSH; CDR2 reads LQKENI. The junction had 9 bases not matched to a gene; V was cut back by 6 bases and J by 2 bases. This CDR3 comprises 15 residues. The CDR3 region has the DNA TGTGCCAGCTCCGCAGGGACAGGACTAACCTACGAGCAGTACTTC. It translates to CASSAGTGLTYEQYF.

J is TRBJ2-1 and V is TRBV5-1, with 10 bases matching TRBD2. Unmatched junction bases numbered 3, after V lost 0 bases and J lost 0 bases. The CDR3 totals 17 residues. CDR1 and CDR2 (germline): SGHRS, YFSETQ. The DNA of the CDR3 is TGCGCCAGCAGCTTGGGTGCTAGCGGGAGCTCCTACAATGAGCAGTTCTTC. Protein: CASSLGASGSSYNEQFF.

The chain recombines TRBV19 with TRBJ2-7; TRBD1 is a possible D gene (6 bases). This CDR3 is built from 11 residues. Trimming removed 5 bases from V and 5 bases from J, with 7 bases in between. Germline V CDR1 and CDR2: LNHDA, SQIVND (reference sequence). Here the CDR3 DNA reads TGTGCCAGTAGTGAGGGGGACGAGCAGTACTTC. Protein: CASSEGDEQYF.

A few counts support this clone. The V gene is TRBV15, the J gene TRBJ1-2; D gene unclear. There are 13 residues in the CDR3. CDR1 is LNHNV, CDR2 YYDKDF, per germline (reference sequence). The V and J ends lost 1 base and 3 bases respectively, with 6 bases between them. Here the CDR3 reads CATSRAGDYGYTF. The CDR3 DNA is TGTGCCACCAGCAGAGCCGGAGACTATGGCTACACCTTC.

The table lists this clone with a count of one. The chain employs TRBV2 and TRBJ2-1, with 9 bases identical to TRBD1. Germline trimming cut 5 bases from V and 8 bases from J; bases unmatched to any gene: 7. The CDR3 is 14 residues long. Germline CDR1 and CDR2: SNHLY and FYNNEI. In DNA, the CDR3 is TGTGCCAGCAGTTCGGACAGGGGTTTCGATGAGCAGTTCTTC. As protein: CASSSDRGFDEQFF.

The gene calls are TRBV29-1 and TRBJ2-3; TRBD1 matches 8 bases. This CDR3 spans 15 amino acids. Germline V gene lookup returns CDR1 SQVTM and CDR2 ANQGSEA. J was trimmed by 3 bases and V by 6 bases; bases with no gene match: 11. CDR3 bases: TGCAGCGTCGGAATAGGACAGGGCAGGACAGATACGCAGTATTTT. Translated, it gives CSVGIGQGRTDTQYF.